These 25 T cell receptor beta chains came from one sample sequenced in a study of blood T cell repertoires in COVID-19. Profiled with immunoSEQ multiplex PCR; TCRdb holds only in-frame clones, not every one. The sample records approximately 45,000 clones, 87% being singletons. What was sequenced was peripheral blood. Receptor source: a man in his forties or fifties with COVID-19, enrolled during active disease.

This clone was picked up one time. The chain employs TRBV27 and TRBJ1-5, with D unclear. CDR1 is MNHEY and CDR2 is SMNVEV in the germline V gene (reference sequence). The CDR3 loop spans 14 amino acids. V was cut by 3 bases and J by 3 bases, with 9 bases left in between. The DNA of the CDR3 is TGTGCCAGCAGTTTGGGAGACATCAATCAGCCCCAGCATTTT. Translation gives CASSLGDINQPQHF.

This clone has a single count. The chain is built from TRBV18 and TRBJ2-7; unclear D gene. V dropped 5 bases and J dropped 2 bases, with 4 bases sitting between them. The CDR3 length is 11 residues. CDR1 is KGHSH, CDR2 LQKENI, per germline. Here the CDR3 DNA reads TGTGCCAGCTCATCTACCTACGAGCAGTACTTC. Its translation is CASSSTYEQYF.

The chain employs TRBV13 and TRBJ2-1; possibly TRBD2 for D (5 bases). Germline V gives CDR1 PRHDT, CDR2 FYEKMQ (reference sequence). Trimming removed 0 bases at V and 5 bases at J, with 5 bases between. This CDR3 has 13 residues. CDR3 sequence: CASSLGEDNEQFF. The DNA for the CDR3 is TGTGCCAGCAGCTTAGGGGAGGACAATGAGCAGTTCTTC.

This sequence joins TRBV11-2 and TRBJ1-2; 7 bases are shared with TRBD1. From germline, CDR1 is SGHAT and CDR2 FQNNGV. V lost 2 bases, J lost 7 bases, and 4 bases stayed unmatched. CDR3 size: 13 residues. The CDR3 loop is CASSLQGVVGYTF. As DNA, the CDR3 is TGTGCCAGCAGCTTACAGGGGGTTGTTGGCTACACCTTC.

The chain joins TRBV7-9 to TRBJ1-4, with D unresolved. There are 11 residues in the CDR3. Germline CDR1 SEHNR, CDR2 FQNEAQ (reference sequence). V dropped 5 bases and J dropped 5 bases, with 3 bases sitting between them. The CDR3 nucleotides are TGTGCCAGCAGCCCAAATGAAAAACTGTTTTTT. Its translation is CASSPNEKLFF.

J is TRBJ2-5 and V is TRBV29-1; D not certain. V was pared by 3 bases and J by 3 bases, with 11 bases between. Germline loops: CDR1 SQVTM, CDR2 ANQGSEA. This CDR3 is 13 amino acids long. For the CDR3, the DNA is TGCAGCGTTGAGGATGTAGGAGAAGAGACCCAGTACTTC. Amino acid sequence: CSVEDVGEETQYF.

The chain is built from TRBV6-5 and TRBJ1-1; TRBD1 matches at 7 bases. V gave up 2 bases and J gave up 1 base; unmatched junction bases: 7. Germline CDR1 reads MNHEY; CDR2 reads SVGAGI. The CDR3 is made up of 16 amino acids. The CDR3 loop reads CASSYMPGTANTEAFF. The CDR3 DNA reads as TGTGCCAGCAGTTACATGCCCGGGACAGCGAACACTGAAGCTTTCTTT.

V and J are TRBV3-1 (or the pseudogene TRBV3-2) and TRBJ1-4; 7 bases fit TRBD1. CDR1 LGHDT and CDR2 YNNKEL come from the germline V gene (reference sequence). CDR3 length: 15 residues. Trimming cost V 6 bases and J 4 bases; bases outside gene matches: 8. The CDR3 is CASSPPGTVNEKLFF. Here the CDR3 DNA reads TGTGCCAGCAGTCCCCCCGGGACAGTTAATGAAAAACTGTTTTTT.

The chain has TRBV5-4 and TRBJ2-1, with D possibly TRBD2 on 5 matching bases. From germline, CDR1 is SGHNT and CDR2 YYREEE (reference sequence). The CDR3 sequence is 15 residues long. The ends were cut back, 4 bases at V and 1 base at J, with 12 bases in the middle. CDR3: CASSPPPGSYNEQFF. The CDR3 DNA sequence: TGTGCCAGCAGCCCTCCTCCGGGATCCTACAATGAGCAGTTCTTC.

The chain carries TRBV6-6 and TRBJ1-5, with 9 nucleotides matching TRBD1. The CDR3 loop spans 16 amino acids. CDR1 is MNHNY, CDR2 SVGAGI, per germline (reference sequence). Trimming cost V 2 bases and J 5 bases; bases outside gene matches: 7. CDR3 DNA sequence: TGTGCCAGCAGTTACGCGGACAGGGGTTGGGATCAGCCCCAGCATTTT. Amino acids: CASSYADRGWDQPQHF.

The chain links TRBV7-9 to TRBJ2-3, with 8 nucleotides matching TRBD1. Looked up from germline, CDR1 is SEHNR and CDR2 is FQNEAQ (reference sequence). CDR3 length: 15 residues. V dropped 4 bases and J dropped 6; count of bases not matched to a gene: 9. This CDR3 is CASSWAQGVGDTQYF. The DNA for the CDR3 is TGTGCCAGCAGCTGGGCACAGGGGGTTGGGGATACGCAGTATTTT.

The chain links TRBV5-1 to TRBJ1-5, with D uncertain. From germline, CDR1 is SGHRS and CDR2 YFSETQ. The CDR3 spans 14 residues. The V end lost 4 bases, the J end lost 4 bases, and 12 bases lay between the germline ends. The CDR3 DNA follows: TGCGCCAGCAGCCGGGAACCTGGGAATCAGCCCCAGCATTTT. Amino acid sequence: CASSREPGNQPQHF.

The CDR3 DNA reads TGCGCCAGCAGCTTAGGAGGACTGAACAATGAGCAGTTCTTC. This gives the protein CASSLGGLNNEQFF. The chain employs TRBV5-1 and TRBJ2-1, with a possible D match to TRBD2 (5 bases). Germline V gives CDR1 SGHRS, CDR2 YFSETQ. V gave up 2 bases and J gave up 5 bases, with 11 bases separating them. The CDR3 covers 14 residues.

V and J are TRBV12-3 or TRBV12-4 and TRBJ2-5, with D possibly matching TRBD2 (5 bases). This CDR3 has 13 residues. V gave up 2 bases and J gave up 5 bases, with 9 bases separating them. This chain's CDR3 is CASSLRRGETQYF. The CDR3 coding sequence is TGTGCCAGCAGTTTAAGGAGAGGGGAGACCCAGTACTTC.

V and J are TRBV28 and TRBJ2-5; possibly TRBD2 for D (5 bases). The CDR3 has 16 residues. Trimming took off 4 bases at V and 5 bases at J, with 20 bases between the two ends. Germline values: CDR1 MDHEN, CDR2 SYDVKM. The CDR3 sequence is CASSSPLPGSHETQYF. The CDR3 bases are TGTGCCAGCAGTTCACCCCTGCCGGGATCCCACGAGACCCAGTACTTC.

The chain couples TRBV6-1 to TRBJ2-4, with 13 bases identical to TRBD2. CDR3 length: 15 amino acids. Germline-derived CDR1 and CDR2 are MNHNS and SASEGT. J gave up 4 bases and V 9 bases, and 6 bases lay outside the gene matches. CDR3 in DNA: TGTGCCAGGAAGACTAGCGGGAGGACAAAAAACATTCAGTACTTC. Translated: CARKTSGRTKNIQYF.

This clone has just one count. In DNA, the CDR3 is TGTGCCAGCACCCTCGGTTGGGGCTACACCTTC. Residues: CASTLGWGYTF. J is TRBJ1-2 and V is TRBV12-3 or TRBV12-4; D is undetermined. The CDR3 extends over 11 amino acids. Trimming left V 7 bases short and J 8 bases short, with 11 bases between.

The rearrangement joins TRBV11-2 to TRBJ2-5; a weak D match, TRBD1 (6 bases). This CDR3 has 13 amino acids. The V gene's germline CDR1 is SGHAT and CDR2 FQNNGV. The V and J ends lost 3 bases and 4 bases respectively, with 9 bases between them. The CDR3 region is CASSFEGVETQYF. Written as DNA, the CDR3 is TGTGCCAGCAGCTTCGAGGGGGTAGAGACCCAGTACTTC.

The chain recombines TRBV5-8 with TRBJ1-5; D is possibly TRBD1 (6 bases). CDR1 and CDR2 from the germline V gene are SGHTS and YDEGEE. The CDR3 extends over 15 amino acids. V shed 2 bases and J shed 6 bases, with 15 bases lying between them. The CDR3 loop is CASSLYSQGIQPQHF. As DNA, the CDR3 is TGTGCCAGCAGCTTATACTCACAGGGAATTCAGCCCCAGCATTTT.

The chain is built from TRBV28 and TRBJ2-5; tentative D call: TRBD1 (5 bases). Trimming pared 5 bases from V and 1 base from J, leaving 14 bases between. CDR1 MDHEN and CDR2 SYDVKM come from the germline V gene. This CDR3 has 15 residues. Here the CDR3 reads CASSKLGPTQETQYF. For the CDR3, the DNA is TGTGCCAGCAGTAAGCTGGGGCCTACCCAAGAGACCCAGTACTTC.

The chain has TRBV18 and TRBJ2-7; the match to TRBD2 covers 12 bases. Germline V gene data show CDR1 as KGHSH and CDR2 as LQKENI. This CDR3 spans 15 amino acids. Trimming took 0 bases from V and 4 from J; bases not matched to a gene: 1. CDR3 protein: CASSPPTSGSYEQYF. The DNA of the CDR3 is TGTGCCAGCTCACCACCGACTAGCGGGAGTTACGAGCAGTACTTC.

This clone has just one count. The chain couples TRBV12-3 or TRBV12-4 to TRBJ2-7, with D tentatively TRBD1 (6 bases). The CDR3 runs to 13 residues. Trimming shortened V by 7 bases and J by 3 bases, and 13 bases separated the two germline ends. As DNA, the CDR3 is TGTGCCAGCACGGACAGTAGCGTCTACGAGCAGTACTTC. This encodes CASTDSSVYEQYF.

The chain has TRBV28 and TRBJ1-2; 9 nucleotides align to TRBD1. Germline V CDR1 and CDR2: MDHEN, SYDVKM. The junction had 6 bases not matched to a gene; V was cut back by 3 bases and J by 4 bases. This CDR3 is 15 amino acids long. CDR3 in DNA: TGTGCCAGCAGTTTGCCCGACAGGGGGGGCTATGGCTACACCTTC. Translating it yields CASSLPDRGGYGYTF.

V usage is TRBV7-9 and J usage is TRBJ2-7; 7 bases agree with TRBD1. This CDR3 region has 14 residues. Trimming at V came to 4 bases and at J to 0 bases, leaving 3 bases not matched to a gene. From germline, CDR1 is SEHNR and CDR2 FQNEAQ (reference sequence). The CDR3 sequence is CASSSRTGSYEQYF. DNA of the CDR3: TGTGCCAGCAGCTCTCGGACAGGCTCCTACGAGCAGTACTTC.

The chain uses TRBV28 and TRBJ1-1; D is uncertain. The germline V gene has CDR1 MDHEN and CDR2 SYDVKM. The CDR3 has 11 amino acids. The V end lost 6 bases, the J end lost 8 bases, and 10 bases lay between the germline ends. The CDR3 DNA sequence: TGTGCCAGCAGCGTAAACAAGGAAGCTTTCTTT. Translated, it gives CASSVNKEAFF.